This T cell receptor beta chain was obtained from a study of identical twins. From the 5' RACE reads, TCRdb called clonotypes with MiXCR, one entry per CDR3 protein. This sample carries 700,000 or so distinct CDR3 sequences, 20% to 25% of them seen once, and the ten largest clones take roughly 4%. CDR3 length equals 14 residues. Trimming cost V 4 bases and J 7 bases; bases outside gene matches: 8. Germline V gene sequence: CDR1 DFQATT, CDR2 SNEGSKA (reference sequence). This clonotype has ten or more counts. These data were likewise used in another study, on T cells expressing NK-cell markers. That paper states: Most of the eight sequenced donors tested HCMV-seropositive; one tested seronegative. Sorting in several experiments was restricted by an anti-gamma-delta TCR antibody to alpha-beta TCR T cells.

The rearrangement uses TRBV20-1 and TRBJ2-1; 9 bases are a match to TRBD2. Sequencing input: PBMCs. The TCR sequence derives from a woman between 18 and 30 years old in good health. CDR3 sequence: CSAIVAGAGNEQFF. In nucleotides, the CDR3 is TGCAGTGCTATCGTAGCGGGAGCTGGGAATGAGCAGTTCTTC.